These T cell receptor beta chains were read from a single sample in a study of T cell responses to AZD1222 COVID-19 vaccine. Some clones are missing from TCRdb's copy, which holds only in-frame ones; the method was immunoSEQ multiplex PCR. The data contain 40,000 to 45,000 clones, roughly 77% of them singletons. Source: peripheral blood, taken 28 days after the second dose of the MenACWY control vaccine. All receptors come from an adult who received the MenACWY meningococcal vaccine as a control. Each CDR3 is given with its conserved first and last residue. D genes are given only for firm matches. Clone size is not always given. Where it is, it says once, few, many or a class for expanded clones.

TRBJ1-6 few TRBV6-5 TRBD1 TGTGCCAGCCGCCGGGACAGGGGACTTAATTCACCCCTCCACTTT CASRRDRGLNSPLHF
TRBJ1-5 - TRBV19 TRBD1 TGTGCCAGTAGCCCGGACAGGGACGGGCAGCCCCAGCATTTT CASSPDRDGQPQHF
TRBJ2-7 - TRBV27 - TGTGCCAGCAGCTCCCGGACAGACTCCCGGATCGACGAGCAGTACTTC CASSSRTDSRIDEQYF
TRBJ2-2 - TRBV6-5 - TGTGCCAGCAGGTCTGGGCCCACCGGGGAGCTGTTTTTT CASRSGPTGELFF
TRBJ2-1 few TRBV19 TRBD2 TGTGCCAGTAGTCCGACCCTTGGACTAGCGGGAAGCAATGAGCAGTTCTTC CASSPTLGLAGSNEQFF
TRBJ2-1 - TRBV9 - TGTGCCAGCAGCGTACGGGGGGCGGACTACAATGAGCAGTTCTTC CASSVRGADYNEQFF
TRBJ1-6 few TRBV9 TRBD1 TGTGCCAGCAGCGTAGGCGGACAGGAGAATAATTCACCCCTCCACTTT CASSVGGQENNSPLHF
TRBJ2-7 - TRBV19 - TGTGCCAGTAGTACCCCGCGTGGACTTACCTACGAGCAGTACTTC CASSTPRGLTYEQYF
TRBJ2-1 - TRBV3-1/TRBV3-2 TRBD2 TGTGCCAGCAGCCAATCCCAGGGGCTAGCGGGGTACAATGAGCAGTTCTTC CASSQSQGLAGYNEQFF
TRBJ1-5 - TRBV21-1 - TGTGCCAGCAGCAAAGCGCTTGCCAGGGCAATTTGCAATCAGCCCCAGCATTTT CASSKALARAICNQPQHF
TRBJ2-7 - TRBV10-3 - TGTGCCATCAGTGAGTCGAAAGGGGCCGGAGCCCGGGACGAGCAGTACTTC CAISESKGAGARDEQYF
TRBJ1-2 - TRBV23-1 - TGCGCCAGCGCGAAGTCAGCGGGCTATGGCTACACCTTC CASAKSAGYGYTF
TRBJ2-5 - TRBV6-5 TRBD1 TGTGCCAGCAGTTACCCAGGGGGTGGGGAGACCCAGTACTTC CASSYPGGGETQYF
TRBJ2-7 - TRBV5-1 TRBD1 TGCGCCAGCAGCTTGGAGGGGACAGTATCCTACGAGCAGTACTTC CASSLEGTVSYEQYF
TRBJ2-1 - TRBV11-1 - TGTGCCAGCAGCTTAGCGGGCAGGGACACCGTCATAGATCACAATGAGCAGTTCTTC CASSLAGRDTVIDHNEQFF
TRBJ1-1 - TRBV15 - TGTGCCACCAGCAGACTGGGGGGGGAAGCTTTCTTT CATSRLGGEAFF
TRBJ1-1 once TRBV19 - TGTGCCAGTGGATGGATGGCGTTAGACACTGAAGCTTTCTTT CASGWMALDTEAFF
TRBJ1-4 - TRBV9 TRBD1 TGTGCCAGCAGCGTAGGGGGGACAGGGACTACAAATGAAAAACTGTTTTTT CASSVGGTGTTNEKLFF
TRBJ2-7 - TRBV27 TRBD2 TGTGCCAGCAGATCCCTAGCGGGAGGTAGGCACGAGCAGTACTTC CASRSLAGGRHEQYF
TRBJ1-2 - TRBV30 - TGTGCCTGGACCGTAAGTCCGGGACACCCTCGTGGCTACACCTTC CAWTVSPGHPRGYTF
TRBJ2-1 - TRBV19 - TGTGCCAGTACCCTTCCGGGACCAGGCCACAATGAGCAGTTCTTC CASTLPGPGHNEQFF
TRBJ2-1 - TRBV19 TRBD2 TGTGCCAGTAGTATACAGTATAGCGGGAACTACAATGAGCAGTTCTTC CASSIQYSGNYNEQFF
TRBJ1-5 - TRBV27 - TGTGCCAGCAGGTCAGGGGTTAATCAGCCCCAGCATTTT CASRSGVNQPQHF
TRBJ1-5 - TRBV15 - TGTGCCACCAGCAGGGGGAGTCAGCCCCAGCATTTT CATSRGSQPQHF
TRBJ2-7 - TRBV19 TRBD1 TGTGCCAGTAGCCTGGGCGGGACAGGAATCTACGAGCAGTACTTC CASSLGGTGIYEQYF
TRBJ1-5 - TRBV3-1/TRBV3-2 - TGTGCCAGCAGCTGGGGCGTTGGCAATCAGCCCCAGCATTTT CASSWGVGNQPQHF
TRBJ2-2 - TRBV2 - TGTGCCAGCAGTGAAGATCAAACCGGGGAGCTGTTTTTT CASSEDQTGELFF
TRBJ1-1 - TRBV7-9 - TGTGCCAGCAGCTTGCAGAGACAAGCAGATGAAGCTTTCTTT CASSLQRQADEAFF
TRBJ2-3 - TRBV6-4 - TGTGCCAGCAGCCCGGGGGACACAGATACGCAGTATTTT CASSPGDTDTQYF
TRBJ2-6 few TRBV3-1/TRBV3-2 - TGTGCCAGCAGCCGCGACTCAGCTGGGGCCAACGTCCTGACTTTC CASSRDSAGANVLTF
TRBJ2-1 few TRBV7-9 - TGTGCCAGCAGCTTAGGGGTCAATGAGCAGTTCTTC CASSLGVNEQFF
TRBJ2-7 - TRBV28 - TGTGCCAGCAGTATGCACGAGCAGTACTTC CASSMHEQYF
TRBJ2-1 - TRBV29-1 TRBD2 TGCAGCGGAACTACTAGCGGGAGGGCGGGAGAGCAGTTCTTC CSGTTSGRAGEQFF
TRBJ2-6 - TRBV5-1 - TGCGCCAGCAGCCCGGGACCAGACTCTGGGGCCAACGTCCTGACTTTC CASSPGPDSGANVLTF
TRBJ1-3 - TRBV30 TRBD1 TGTGCCTGGACGCGGGACAGGAGAAACACCATATATTTT CAWTRDRRNTIYF
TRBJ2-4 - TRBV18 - TGTGCCAGCTCACCCCGTTTAGCCAAAAACATTCAGTACTTC CASSPRLAKNIQYF
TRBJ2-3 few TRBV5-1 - TGCGCCAGCAGCTCCTTGACTGCAGATACGCAGTATTTT CASSSLTADTQYF
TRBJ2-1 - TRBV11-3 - TGTGCCAGCAGCTTGGGGGCCACCAGCTCCTACAATGAGCAGTTCTTC CASSLGATSSYNEQFF
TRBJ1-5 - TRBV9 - TGTGCCAGCAGCGTCGGTAGCAATCAGCCCCAGCATTTT CASSVGSNQPQHF
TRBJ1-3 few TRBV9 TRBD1 TGTGCCAGCAGCGCACATCAGGGGGCAGGAAACACCATATATTTT CASSAHQGAGNTIYF
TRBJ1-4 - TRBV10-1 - TGCGCCAGCAGTGCAGGGTCGGCAACTAATGAAAAACTGTTTTTT CASSAGSATNEKLFF
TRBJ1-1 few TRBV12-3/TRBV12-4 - TGTGCCAGCAGGGCGACAGCGAACACTGAAGCTTTCTTT CASRATANTEAFF
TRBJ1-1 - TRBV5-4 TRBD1 TGTGCCAGCAGCTTGGGGACAGGGAAAAGAAACACTGAAGCTTTCTTT CASSLGTGKRNTEAFF
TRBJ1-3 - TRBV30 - TGTGCCTGGAAGATGGCTGGAAACACCATATATTTT CAWKMAGNTIYF
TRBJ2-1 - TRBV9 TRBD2 TGTGCCAGCAGCGCCCAGGGACTAGCGAGAAACAATGAGCAGTTCTTC CASSAQGLARNNEQFF
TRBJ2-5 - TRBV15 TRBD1 TGTGCCACCAGCAGAGAATGGGACAGTTTAGAGACCCAGTACTTC CATSREWDSLETQYF
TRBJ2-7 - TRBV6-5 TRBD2 TGTGCCAGCAGAACAAGAAGCGGGGATCTGGGCGAGCAGTACTTC CASRTRSGDLGEQYF
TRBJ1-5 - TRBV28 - TGTGCCAGCAGTACTTTTCGCAATCAGCCCCAGCATTTT CASSTFRNQPQHF
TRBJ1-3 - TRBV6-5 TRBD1 TGTGCCAGCAGTTCGGACAGGTACTCTGGAAACACCATATATTTT CASSSDRYSGNTIYF
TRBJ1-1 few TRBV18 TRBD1 TGTGCCAGCTCCCCCGGGACAGGTTCCGCTTTCTTT CASSPGTGSAFF
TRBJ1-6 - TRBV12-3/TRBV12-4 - TGTGCCAGCAGCCAGGACGGGAATTCACCCCTCCACTTT CASSQDGNSPLHF
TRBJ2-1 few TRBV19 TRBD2 TGTGCCAGTAGTATCACTAGCGCACCGCTCCATGAGCAGTTCTTC CASSITSAPLHEQFF